The text below deals with one TCR beta chain. A single count supports this clone. Its antigen is still unknown. Within one base of it there is no much larger clone, and no base qualities were kept. The record originates from a study of blood T cell repertoires in COVID-19 (dated by TCRdb to the early 2020s). Study-wide context: The collaborator samples originated in the United States, Italy and Spain and spanned the acute and convalescent phases of COVID-19. The prospective study material was composed of cDNA or gDNA derived from T cells, B-cell-depleted T cells, or PBMCs. Subjects who had been exposed to COVID-19, were actively infected with it, or had recovered from it provided the deeply sampled blood TCRbeta repertoires that made up the dataset. The repertoires were made available in a free public database intended to serve as a resource for research on the immune response to SARS-CoV-2. Samples were obtained from the ongoing ImmuneRACE study (first 160 participants) and from about 1,300 subjects provided by 6 global collaborators. Sample metadata almost always included a de-identified subject ID, COVID-19 status, age in years and sex. HLA class I and class II types, where available, came from metadata supplied by the sample provider rather than from assay-based typing.

What the study reported, not specific to this receptor: Clinical and demographic metadata were provided uncurated, with the amount varying by source and participant.

Whole blood was collected in K2EDTA tubes by collaborating institutions according to the institutions' own protocols. For TCRbeta analysis, collaborators shipped samples as frozen whole blood, isolated PBMCs, or DNA extracted from either of those sample types. The CDR3 starts with the cysteine, ends with the phenylalanine, and has 15 residues. Of all the DNA, just the CDR3 is kept, 45 bases in frame from base 1. The germline V gene yields SGHTS for CDR1 and YDEGEE for CDR2. V gives up 5 bases and J gives up 1 base, and the segment between their germline ends measures 15 bases. TCRbeta CDR3 regions were amplified from genomic DNA by means of the immunoSEQ Assay, a bias-controlled multiplex PCR. Processing in the source paper ran as follows. Within the assay, amplification of reference gene primers was used to estimate how many nucleated cells each sample contained. Sequence reads were collapsed and filtered to measure the absolute abundance of every unique TCRbeta CDR3 rearrangement. For each sample, productive Simpson clonality was calculated as the square root of Simpson's diversity index across productive rearrangements. The table was pulled from immuneACCESS by TCRdb, which kept in-frame rearrangements only. Such tables lose some clones; where checked, under half of the loss comes from unresolved V genes, and the rest has no known cause. V and J calls and clone size are copied from that table; D and trimming were computed from the DNA. Present in this sample are nearly 200,000 clones, less than 90% of which were seen just once. The ten top clones hold around 0.76% of the sample.

This receptor chain uses TRBV5-8 and TRBJ1-2, with the D gene not confidently named. The sequencing sample was made of peripheral blood. The origin of this receptor is a woman between 65 and 79 years old with acute or convalescent COVID-19. The CDR3 protein: CASSYLRERNYGYTF. The DNA is TGTGCCAGCAGTTACCTCCGGGAACGTAACTATGGCTACACCTTC.